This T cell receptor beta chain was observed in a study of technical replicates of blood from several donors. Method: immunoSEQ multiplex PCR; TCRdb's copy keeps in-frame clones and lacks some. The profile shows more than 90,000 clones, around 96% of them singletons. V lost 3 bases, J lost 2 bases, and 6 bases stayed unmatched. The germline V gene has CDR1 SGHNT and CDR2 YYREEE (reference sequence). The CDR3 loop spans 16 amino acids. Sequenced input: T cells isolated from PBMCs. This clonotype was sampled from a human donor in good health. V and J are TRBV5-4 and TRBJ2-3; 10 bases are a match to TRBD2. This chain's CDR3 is CASSWPLAGNTDTQYF. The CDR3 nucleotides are TGTGCCAGCAGCTGGCCACTAGCGGGAAACACAGATACGCAGTATTTT.